Listed below are T cell receptor beta chains from one sample, sequenced in a study of blood T cell repertoires in COVID-19. Method: immunoSEQ multiplex PCR; TCRdb's copy keeps in-frame clones and lacks some. The data show 80,000 to 100,000 clones, approximately 81% seen once. Sequencing used peripheral blood. These receptors came from a man in his fifties or sixties with acute or convalescent COVID-19. CDR3s include the opening cysteine and the closing phenylalanine or tryptophan. D genes are given only for firm matches. The size of a clone is reported for some rows only, either as once, few or many, or as a class for expanded clones.

abundance	j_gene	v_gene	d_gene	CDR3aa	CDR3nt
NA	TRBJ2-4	TRBV11-3	NA	CASSQRDSGAKNIQYF	TGTGCCAGCAGCCAACGGGACTCAGGAGCCAAAAACATTCAGTACTTC
NA	TRBJ2-1	TRBV6-5	NA	CASSYVAGVNEQFF	TGTGCCAGCAGTTACGTTGCAGGGGTCAATGAGCAGTTCTTC
few	TRBJ2-3	TRBV21-1	NA	CASRRQPSCPDTQYF	TGTGCCAGCAGAAGACAGCCCTCTTGCCCAGATACGCAGTATTTT
NA	TRBJ2-1	TRBV28	TRBD1	CASKKERTGGWNEQFF	TGTGCCAGCAAAAAGGAAAGAACAGGGGGCTGGAATGAGCAGTTCTTC
few	TRBJ1-1	TRBV6-2/TRBV6-3	NA	CASSYARPTAEAFF	TGTGCCAGCAGTTACGCCAGGCCCACCGCTGAAGCTTTCTTT
NA	TRBJ1-2	TRBV10-3	TRBD1	CAISEDRGLYGYTF	TGTGCCATCAGTGAGGACAGGGGGCTTTATGGCTACACCTTC
NA	TRBJ1-5	TRBV4-1	NA	CASSQEQGLNSNQPQHF	TGCGCCAGCAGCCAAGAACAGGGTCTCAATAGCAATCAGCCCCAGCATTTT
NA	TRBJ2-3	TRBV7-9	TRBD1	CASSPGGVRTDTQYF	TGTGCCAGCAGCCCAGGGGGTGTACGGACAGATACGCAGTATTTT
NA	TRBJ2-3	TRBV29-1	NA	CSVAQGTTDTQYF	TGCAGCGTTGCGCAGGGAACCACAGATACGCAGTATTTT
NA	TRBJ1-1	TRBV5-4	NA	CASSLTGTEAFF	TGTGCCAGCAGCTTGACGGGAACTGAAGCTTTCTTT
NA	TRBJ2-3	TRBV2	TRBD2	CASSEDGTTTDTQYF	TGTGCCAGCAGTGAAGACGGGACTACCACAGATACGCAGTATTTT
NA	TRBJ2-7	TRBV28	NA	CASSYPGGAYEQYF	TGTGCCAGCAGTTACCCAGGAGGGGCCTACGAGCAGTACTTC
NA	TRBJ2-7	TRBV11-2	TRBD1	CASSSGQGSYEQYF	TGTGCCAGCAGCTCGGGACAGGGCTCCTACGAGCAGTACTTC
NA	TRBJ2-7	TRBV7-9	NA	CASSSDRDSGEQYF	TGTGCCAGCAGCTCCGACAGGGACTCGGGCGAGCAGTACTTC
NA	TRBJ2-1	TRBV11-2	NA	CASSSPGGAGNEQFF	TGTGCCAGCAGCTCCCCGGGGGGCGCCGGGAATGAGCAGTTCTTC
NA	TRBJ2-2	TRBV21-1	NA	CASSKPAGNTGELFF	TGTGCCAGCAGCAAACCGGCAGGGAACACCGGGGAGCTGTTTTTT
NA	TRBJ2-3	TRBV5-6	TRBD2	CASSLTSGSFTDTQYF	TGTGCCAGCAGCTTGACTAGCGGGAGTTTCACAGATACGCAGTATTTT
NA	TRBJ2-2	TRBV3-1/TRBV3-2	TRBD2	CASSQFGTSGTGELFF	TGTGCCAGCAGCCAATTTGGGACTAGCGGGACCGGGGAGCTGTTTTTT
NA	TRBJ2-4	TRBV28	NA	CASSLSVGLGSIKNIQYF	TGTGCCAGCAGTTTATCAGTTGGTCTGGGGAGTATAAAAAACATTCAGTACTTC
NA	TRBJ1-2	TRBV25-1	NA	CASSAPRLGYTF	TGTGCCAGCAGTGCTCCCAGGCTAGGCTACACCTTC
NA	TRBJ2-7	TRBV2	TRBD1	CASRKTSGQGFYEQYF	TGTGCCAGCAGAAAGACCTCGGGACAGGGGTTTTACGAGCAGTACTTC
NA	TRBJ1-2	TRBV7-2	NA	CASSLAQVYGYTF	TGTGCCAGCAGCTTAGCACAGGTCTATGGCTACACCTTC
NA	TRBJ1-2	TRBV9	TRBD1	CASAGVGQGVYGYTF	TGTGCCAGCGCTGGCGTTGGGCAGGGGGTCTATGGCTACACCTTC